Listed below are T cell receptor beta chains from one sample, sequenced in a study of T cell repertoires in cytomegalovirus infection. One entry per CDR3 protein results from TCRdb running MiXCR on the reads. The sample holds over 300,000 distinct CDR3 sequences, 8% to 9.5% seen once. Sequenced material: PBMCs. Receptor source: a human donor in good health (CMV status not recorded). Some clones in this sample may be carry-over from other donors' samples. Each CDR3 is given without its conserved first and last residue.

TRBJ2-1	TRBV28	ASSSSGRAANEQF
TRBJ2-7	TRBV7-3	ASSLRGEIEQY
TRBJ2-6	TRBV5-1	ASSSSVDRTGHSGANVLT
TRBJ2-1	TRBV7-4	AGFGGLGKEQF
TRBJ2-1	TRBV20-1	SARTPGLAGGREQF
TRBJ1-2	TRBV4-1	ASSQADRYGYT
TRBJ2-1	TRBV7-2	ASSPRGGAYNEQF
TRBJ2-1	TRBV7-2	ASSPDRTNEQF
TRBJ1-5	TRBV7-8	ASSPMGGRTQPQH
TRBJ1-2	TRBV6-6	ASSYGAYGYT
TRBJ1-2	TRBV7-2	ASSLSGQADYGYT
TRBJ1-2	TRBV28	ASSLWGAGKVKDGYT
TRBJ2-7	TRBV7-2	ASSIAVVYEQY
TRBJ1-2	TRBV28	ASSLIQPRGYT
TRBJ2-5	TRBV7-4	ASSSSSGGVQETQY
TRBJ2-5	TRBV28	ASSLRRTSKETQY
TRBJ1-2	TRBV12-3/TRBV12-4	ASSLNTGPYGYT
TRBJ2-5	TRBV7-2	ASQGRGGLETQY
TRBJ2-3	TRBV7-2	ASSTRGASGGRASTDTQY
TRBJ1-2	TRBV15	ATSRDRTGIGYT
TRBJ2-7	TRBV12-3/TRBV12-4	ASSTGTVINEQY
TRBJ2-3	TRBV6-2/TRBV6-3	ASSPSEGPFTDTQY
TRBJ1-6	TRBV7-2	ASSSRTEANSPLH
TRBJ1-6	TRBV7-9	ASSLQGTYNSPLH
TRBJ1-3	TRBV4-3	ASSQDVTVYSGNTIY
TRBJ2-5	TRBV25-1	ASSSLAGKETQY
TRBJ2-7	TRBV23-1	ASSPRTTYYEQY
TRBJ2-1	TRBV15	ATSATPPGGLYIGEQF
TRBJ1-3	TRBV7-4	ASSRLSRNTIY
TRBJ2-7	TRBV10-3	AISEADRPYEQY
TRBJ1-1	TRBV7-9	AAGTLNTEAF
TRBJ2-7	TRBV7-2	ASSFSISSYEQY
TRBJ2-3	TRBV11-2	ASSSGLAGATDTQY
TRBJ2-3	TRBV2	ASSDTPTDTQY
TRBJ1-3	TRBV7-2	ASSSTGGASAGNTIY
TRBJ1-2	TRBV11-2	ASSSEGAGYT
TRBJ1-1	TRBV6-5	ASSSPRTGPNTEAF